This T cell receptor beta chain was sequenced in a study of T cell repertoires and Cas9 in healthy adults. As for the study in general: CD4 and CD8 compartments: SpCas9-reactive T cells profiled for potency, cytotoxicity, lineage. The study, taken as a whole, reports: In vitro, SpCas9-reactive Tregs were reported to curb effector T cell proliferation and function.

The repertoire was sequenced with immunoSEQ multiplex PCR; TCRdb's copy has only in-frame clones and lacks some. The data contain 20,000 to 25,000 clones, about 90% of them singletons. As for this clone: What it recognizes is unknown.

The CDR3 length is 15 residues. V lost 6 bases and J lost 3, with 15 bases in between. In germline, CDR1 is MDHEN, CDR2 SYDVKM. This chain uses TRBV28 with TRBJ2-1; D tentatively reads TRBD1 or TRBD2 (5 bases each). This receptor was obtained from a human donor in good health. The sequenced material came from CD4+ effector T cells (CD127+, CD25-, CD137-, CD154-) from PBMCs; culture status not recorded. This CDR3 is CASRLPGRGYNEQFF. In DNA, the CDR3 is TGTGCCAGCAGGCTACCGGGACGAGGCTACAATGAGCAGTTCTTC.